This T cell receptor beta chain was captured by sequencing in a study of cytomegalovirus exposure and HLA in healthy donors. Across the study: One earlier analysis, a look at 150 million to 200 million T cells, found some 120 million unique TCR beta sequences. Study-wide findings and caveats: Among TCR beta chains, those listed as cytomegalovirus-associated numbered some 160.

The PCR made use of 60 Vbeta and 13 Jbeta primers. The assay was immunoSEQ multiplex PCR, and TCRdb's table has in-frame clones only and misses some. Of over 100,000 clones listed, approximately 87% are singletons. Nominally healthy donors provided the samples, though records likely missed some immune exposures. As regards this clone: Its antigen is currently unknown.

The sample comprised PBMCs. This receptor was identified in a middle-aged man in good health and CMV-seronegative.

The CDR3 coding sequence is TGTGCCAGTAGTCTAAACAAAATGGGACAGTCTGGAAACACCATATATTTT. Its protein is CASSLNKMGQSGNTIYF. The chain uses TRBV19 and TRBJ1-3; TRBD1 aligns across 7 bases. In germline, CDR1 is LNHDA, CDR2 SQIVND (reference sequence). The trim removed 5 bases at V and 1 base at J, leaving 11 bases unmatched. This CDR3 contains 17 residues.